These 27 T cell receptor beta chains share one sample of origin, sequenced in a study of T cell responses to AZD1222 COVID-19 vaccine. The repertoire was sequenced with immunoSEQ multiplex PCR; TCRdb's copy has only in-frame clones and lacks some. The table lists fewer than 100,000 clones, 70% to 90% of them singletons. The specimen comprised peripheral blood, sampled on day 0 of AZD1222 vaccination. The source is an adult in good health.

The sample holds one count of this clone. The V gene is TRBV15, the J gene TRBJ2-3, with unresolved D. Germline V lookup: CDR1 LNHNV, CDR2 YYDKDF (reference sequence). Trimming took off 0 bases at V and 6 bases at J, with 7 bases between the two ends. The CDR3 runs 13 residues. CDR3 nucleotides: TGTGCCACCAGCAGAGATAAGGCCGATACGCAGTATTTT. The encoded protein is CATSRDKADTQYF.

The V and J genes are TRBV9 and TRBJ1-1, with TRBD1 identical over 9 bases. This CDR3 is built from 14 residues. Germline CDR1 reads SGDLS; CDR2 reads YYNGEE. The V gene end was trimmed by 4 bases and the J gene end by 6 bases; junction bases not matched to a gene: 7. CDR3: CASSPATGGSEAFF. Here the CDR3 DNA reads TGTGCCAGCAGCCCTGCGACAGGGGGATCTGAAGCTTTCTTT.

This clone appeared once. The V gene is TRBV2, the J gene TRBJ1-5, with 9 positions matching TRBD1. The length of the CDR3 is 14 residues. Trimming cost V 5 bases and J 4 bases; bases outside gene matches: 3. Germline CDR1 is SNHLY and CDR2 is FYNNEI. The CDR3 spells CASSLQGANQPQHF. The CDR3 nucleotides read TGTGCCAGCAGTTTACAGGGGGCGAATCAGCCCCAGCATTTT.

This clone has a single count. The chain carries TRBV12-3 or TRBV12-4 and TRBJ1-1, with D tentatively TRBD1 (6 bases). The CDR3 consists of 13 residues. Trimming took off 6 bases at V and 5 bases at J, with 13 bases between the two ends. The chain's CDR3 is CASRSGVWTEAFF. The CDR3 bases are TGTGCCAGCAGGTCAGGGGTGTGGACTGAAGCTTTCTTT.

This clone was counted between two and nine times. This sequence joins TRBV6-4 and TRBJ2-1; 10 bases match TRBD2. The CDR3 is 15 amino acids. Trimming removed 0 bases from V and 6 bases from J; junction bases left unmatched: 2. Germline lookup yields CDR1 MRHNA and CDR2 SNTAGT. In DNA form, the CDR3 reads TGTGCCAGCAGTGACTCGAGCGGGGGGGCCAATGAGCAGTTCTTC. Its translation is CASSDSSGGANEQFF.

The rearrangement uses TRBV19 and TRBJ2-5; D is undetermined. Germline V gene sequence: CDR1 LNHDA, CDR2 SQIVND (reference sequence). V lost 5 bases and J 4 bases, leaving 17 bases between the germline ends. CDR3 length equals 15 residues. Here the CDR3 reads CASSVGVGGGETQYF. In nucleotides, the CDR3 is TGTGCCAGTAGTGTTGGGGTAGGTGGCGGAGAGACCCAGTACTTC.

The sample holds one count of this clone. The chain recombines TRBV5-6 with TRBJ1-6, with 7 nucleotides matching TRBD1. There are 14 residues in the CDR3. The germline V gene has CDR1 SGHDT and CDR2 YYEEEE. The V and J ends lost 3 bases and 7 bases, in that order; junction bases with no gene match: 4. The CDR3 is CASSSRDRNSPLHF. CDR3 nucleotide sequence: TGTGCCAGCAGCTCCCGGGACAGAAATTCACCCCTCCACTTT. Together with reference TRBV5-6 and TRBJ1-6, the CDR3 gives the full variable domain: DAGVTQSPTHLIKTRGQQVTLRCSPKSGHDTVSWYQQALGQGPQFIFQYYEEEERQRGNFPDRFSGHQFPNYSSELNVNALLLGDSALYLCASSSRDRNSPLHFGNGTRLTVT.

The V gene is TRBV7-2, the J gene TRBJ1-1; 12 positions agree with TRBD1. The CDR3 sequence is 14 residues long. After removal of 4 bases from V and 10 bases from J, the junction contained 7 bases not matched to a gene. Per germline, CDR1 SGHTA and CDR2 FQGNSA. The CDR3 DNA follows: TGTGCCAGCAGCTCGTCCGGGACAGGGGGCAGAGCTTTCTTT. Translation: CASSSSGTGGRAFF.

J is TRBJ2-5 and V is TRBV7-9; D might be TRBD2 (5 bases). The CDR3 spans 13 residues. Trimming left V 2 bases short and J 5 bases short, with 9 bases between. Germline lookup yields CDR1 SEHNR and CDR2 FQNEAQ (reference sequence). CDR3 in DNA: TGTGCCAGCAGCTTACGGGGTCGGGAGACCCAGTACTTC. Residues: CASSLRGRETQYF.

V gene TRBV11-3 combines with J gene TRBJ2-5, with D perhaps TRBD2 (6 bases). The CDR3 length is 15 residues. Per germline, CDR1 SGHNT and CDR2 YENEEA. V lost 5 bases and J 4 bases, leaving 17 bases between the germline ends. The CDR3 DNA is TGTGCCAGCAGCCCCGGGGACTCCCGGGGAGAGACCCAGTACTTC. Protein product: CASSPGDSRGETQYF.

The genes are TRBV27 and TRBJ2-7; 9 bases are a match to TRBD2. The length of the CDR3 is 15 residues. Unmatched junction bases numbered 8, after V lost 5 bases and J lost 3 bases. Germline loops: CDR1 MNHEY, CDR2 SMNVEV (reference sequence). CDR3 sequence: CASSPTSGSHYEQYF. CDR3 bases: TGTGCCAGCAGTCCGACTAGCGGATCCCACTACGAGCAGTACTTC.

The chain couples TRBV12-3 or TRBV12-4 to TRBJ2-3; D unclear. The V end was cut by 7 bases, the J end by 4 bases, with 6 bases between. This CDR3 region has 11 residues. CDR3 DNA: TGTGCCAGCACTTCGGCAGATACGCAGTATTTT. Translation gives CASTSADTQYF.

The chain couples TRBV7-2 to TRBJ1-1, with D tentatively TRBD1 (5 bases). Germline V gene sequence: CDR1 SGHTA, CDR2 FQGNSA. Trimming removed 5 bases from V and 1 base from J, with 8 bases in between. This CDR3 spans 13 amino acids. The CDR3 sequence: CASSVQENTEAFF. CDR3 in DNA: TGTGCCAGCAGCGTACAGGAGAACACTGAAGCTTTCTTT.

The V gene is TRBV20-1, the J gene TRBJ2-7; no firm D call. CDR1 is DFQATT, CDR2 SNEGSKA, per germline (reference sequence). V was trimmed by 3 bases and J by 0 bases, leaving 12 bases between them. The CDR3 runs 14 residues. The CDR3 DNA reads TGCAGTGCTAGTCTCCAGCGAACCTCCTACGAGCAGTACTTC. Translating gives CSASLQRTSYEQYF.

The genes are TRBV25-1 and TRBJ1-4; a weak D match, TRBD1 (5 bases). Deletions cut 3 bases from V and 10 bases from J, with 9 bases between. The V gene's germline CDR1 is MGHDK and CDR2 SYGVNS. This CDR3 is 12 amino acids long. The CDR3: CASSEGGGKLFF. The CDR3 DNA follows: TGTGCCAGCAGTGAGGGGGGGGGAAAACTGTTTTTT.

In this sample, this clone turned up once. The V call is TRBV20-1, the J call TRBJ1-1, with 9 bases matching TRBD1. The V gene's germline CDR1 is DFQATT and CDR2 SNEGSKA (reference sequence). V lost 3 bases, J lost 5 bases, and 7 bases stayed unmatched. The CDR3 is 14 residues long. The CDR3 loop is CSASRDRAQTEAFF. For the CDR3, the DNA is TGCAGTGCTAGTCGGGACAGGGCCCAGACTGAAGCTTTCTTT.

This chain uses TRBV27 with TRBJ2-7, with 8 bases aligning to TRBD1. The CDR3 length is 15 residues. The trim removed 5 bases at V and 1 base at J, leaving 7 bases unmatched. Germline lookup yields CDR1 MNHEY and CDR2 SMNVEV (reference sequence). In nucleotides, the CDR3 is TGTGCCAGCAGTGGTCCGGGACAGGATTCCTACGAGCAGTACTTC. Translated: CASSGPGQDSYEQYF.

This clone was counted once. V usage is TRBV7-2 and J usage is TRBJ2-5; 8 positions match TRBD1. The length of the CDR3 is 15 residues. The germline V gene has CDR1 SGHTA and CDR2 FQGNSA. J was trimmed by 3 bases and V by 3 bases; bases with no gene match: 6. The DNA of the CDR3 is TGTGCCAGCAGCTTCGGAACAGGGGGAGAAGAGACCCAGTACTTC. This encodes CASSFGTGGEETQYF.

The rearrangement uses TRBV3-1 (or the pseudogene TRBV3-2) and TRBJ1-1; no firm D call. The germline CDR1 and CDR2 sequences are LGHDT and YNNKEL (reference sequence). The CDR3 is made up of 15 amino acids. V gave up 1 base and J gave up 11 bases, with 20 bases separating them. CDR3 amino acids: CASSQAHGSRSLAFF. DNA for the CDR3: TGTGCCAGCAGCCAAGCCCACGGGTCCAGGTCTCTGGCTTTCTTT.

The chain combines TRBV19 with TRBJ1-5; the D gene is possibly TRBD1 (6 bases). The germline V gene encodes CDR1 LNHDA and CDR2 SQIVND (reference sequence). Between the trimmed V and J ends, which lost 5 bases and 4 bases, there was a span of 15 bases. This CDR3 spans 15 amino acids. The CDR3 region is CASSSLKQGNQPQHF. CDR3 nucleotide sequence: TGTGCCAGTAGTTCCCTCAAACAGGGTAATCAGCCCCAGCATTTT.

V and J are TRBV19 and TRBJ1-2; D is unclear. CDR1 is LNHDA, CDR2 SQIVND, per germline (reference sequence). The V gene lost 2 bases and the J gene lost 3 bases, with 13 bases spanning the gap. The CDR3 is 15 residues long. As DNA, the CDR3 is TGTGCCAGTAGTATATTGGGGTCTTCGTACTATGGCTACACCTTC. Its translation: CASSILGSSYYGYTF.

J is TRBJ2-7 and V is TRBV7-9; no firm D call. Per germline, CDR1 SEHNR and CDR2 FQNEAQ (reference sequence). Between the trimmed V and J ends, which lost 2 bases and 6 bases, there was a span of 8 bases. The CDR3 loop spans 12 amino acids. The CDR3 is CASSLLPPEQYF. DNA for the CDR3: TGTGCCAGCAGCTTACTCCCCCCCGAGCAGTACTTC.

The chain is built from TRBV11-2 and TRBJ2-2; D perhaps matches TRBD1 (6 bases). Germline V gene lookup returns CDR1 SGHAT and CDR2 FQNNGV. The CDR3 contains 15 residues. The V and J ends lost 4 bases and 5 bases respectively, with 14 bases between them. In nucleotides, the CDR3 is TGTGCCAGCAGCTCGACAGGTGACGGAACCGGGGAGCTGTTTTTT. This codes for CASSSTGDGTGELFF.

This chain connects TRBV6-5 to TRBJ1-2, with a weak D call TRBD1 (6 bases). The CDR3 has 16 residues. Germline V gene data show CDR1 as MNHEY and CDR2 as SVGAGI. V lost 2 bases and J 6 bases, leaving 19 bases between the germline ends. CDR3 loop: CASSYRGDTVGNGYTF. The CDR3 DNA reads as TGTGCCAGCAGTTACCGGGGGGACACCGTTGGGAATGGCTACACCTTC.

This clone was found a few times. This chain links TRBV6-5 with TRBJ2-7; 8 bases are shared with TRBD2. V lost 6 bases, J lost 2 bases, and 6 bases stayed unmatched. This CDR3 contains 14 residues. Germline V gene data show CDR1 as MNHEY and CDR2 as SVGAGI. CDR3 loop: CASRSSGRAYEQYF. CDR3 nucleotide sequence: TGTGCCAGCAGATCTAGCGGGCGAGCCTACGAGCAGTACTTC.

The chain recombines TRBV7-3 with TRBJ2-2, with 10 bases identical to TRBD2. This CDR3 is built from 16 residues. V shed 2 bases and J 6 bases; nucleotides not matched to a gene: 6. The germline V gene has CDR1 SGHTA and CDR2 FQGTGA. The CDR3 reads CASSLVGSGRSGELFF. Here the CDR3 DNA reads TGTGCCAGCAGCTTAGTTGGTAGCGGGAGGTCCGGGGAGCTGTTTTTT.

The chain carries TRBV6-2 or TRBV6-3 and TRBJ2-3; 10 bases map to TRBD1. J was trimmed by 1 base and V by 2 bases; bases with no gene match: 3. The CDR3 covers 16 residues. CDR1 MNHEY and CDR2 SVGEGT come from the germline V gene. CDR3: CASSYPGQGGTDTQYF. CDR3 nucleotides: TGTGCCAGCAGTTACCCCGGACAGGGGGGCACAGATACGCAGTATTTT.